This T cell receptor beta chain is from a study of shared clonotypes between healthy human individuals. CD45RA-negative memory and CD45RA+ naive subsets were split from the CD4+ cells. This clone showed up just once. Antigen: not known. Other DNA sequences of this sample code for an identical CDR3. The repertoire was sequenced with immunoSEQ multiplex PCR; TCRdb's copy has only in-frame clones and lacks some. The data show about 2.5 million clones, 85% to 95% seen once. Germline V gene data show CDR1 as SNHLY and CDR2 as FYNNEI. V was pared by 3 bases and J by 2 bases, with 0 bases of the junction left unmatched. The CDR3 extends over 13 amino acids. Study-wide results and limits: Memory subsets generally showed smaller estimated richness than naive subsets did. Researchers sampled blood only, noting tissue repertoires likely differ. Represented genetic and exposure-history diversity was restricted by having few donors.

This chain connects TRBV2 to TRBJ1-2; 7 bases align to TRBD1. Sequencing was done on a sample of naive CD4+ T cells from PBMCs. Subset here: CD45RA+ positively selected. This clonotype originated in a man aged 18-30 years in good health. Some clones in this sample may be carry-over from other donors' samples. The CDR3 region is CASSETGNYGYTF. CDR3 nucleotides: TGTGCCAGCAGTGAGACAGGGAACTATGGCTACACCTTC.